Here is one T cell receptor beta chain with its context. The sample contains more than one DNA sequence encoding this CDR3. Original methodology: Nucleated cell counts were estimated from reference gene primer amplification. Repertoires were generated with immunoSEQ multiplex PCR, while TCRdb's copy carries only in-frame clones and drops some. V and J calls and clone size are those listed in that table; D and trimming were worked out from the DNA. The sample includes approximately 150,000 clones, about 91% of them seen just once. This entry is derived from a study of blood T cell repertoires in COVID-19. Study summary: Italy, Spain and the United States were the sources of the convalescent and acute COVID-19 samples. PBMCs, B-cell-depleted T cells, or T cells provided the cDNA or gDNA that made up the material.

The length of the CDR3 is 14 residues. The V gene end was trimmed by 2 bases and the J gene end by 2 bases; junction bases not matched to a gene: 3. Germline assignment: CDR1 SGHRS and CDR2 YFSETQ. This chain joins TRBV5-1 and TRBJ2-7; 8 nucleotides align to TRBD1. Sequenced input: peripheral blood. This TCR was recovered from a woman aged 45-59 years with acute or convalescent COVID-19. This CDR3 reads CASSLTGGTYEQYF. The DNA of the CDR3 is TGCGCCAGCAGCTTAACAGGGGGAACCTACGAGCAGTACTTC.